This TCR beta chain was documented in a study of shared clonotypes between healthy human individuals. Findings and caveats of the study: A handful of donors showed sharing of roughly 5% of naive CD4 clonotypes. Non-shared clonotypes showed lower generation probabilities than clonotypes common to all four donors.

The ends lost 3 bases at V and 5 bases at J; junction bases unmatched: 13. The CDR3 consists of 18 residues. Germline CDR1 ENHRY, CDR2 SYGVKD. All participating donors were Caucasian adults from Nashville, Tennessee. On this clone itself: Its antigen is not identified.

Profiled with immunoSEQ multiplex PCR; TCRdb holds only in-frame clones, not every one. Of fewer than 1.4 million clones listed, around three quarters were seen once; the top ten hold 0.6% to 0.75%. Sequenced sample: memory CD4+ T cells from PBMCs. Subset described: CD45RA-negative fraction. The chain is built from TRBV10-3 and TRBJ2-2; 9 bases line up with TRBD1. The receptor comes from a man between 18 and 35 years old in good health. Some clones in this sample may be carry-over from other donors' samples. The CDR3 DNA sequence: TGTGCCATCAGTGAAGAAGCCCCCGCGACAGGGGGAACCGGGGAGCTGTTTTTT. Protein sequence: CAISEEAPATGGTGELFF.